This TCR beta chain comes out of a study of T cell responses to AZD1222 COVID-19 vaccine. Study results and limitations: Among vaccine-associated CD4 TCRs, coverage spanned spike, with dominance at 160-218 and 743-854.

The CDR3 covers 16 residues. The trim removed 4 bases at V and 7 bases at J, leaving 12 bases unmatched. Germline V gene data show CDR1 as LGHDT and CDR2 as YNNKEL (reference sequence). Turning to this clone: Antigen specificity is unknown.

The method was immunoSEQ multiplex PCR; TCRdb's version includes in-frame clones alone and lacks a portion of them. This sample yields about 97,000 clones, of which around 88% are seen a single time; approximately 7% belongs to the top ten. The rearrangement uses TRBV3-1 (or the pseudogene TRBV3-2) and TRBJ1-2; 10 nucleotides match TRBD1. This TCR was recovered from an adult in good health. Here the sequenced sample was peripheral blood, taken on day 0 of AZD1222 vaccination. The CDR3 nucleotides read TGTGCCAGCAGCCCCCGGGGGACAGGGGATCCTGGTGGCTACACCTTC. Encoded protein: CASSPRGTGDPGGYTF.